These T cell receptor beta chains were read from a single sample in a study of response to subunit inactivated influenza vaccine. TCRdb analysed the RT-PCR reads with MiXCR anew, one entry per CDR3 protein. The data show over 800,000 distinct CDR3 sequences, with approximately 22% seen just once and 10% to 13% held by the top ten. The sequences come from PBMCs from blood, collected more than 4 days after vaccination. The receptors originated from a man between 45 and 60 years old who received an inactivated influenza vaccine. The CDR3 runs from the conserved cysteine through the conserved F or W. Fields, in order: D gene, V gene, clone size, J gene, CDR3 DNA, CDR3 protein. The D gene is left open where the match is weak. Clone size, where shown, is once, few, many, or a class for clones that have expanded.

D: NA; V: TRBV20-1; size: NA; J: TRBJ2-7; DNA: TGCAGTGCCTACCCGGGTATCGGTTACGAGCAGTACTTC; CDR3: CSAYPGIGYEQYF
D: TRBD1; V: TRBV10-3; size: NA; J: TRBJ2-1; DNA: TGTGCCATCAGTGAGTCGACAGGGGTAGGGGATGAGCAGTTCTTC; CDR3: CAISESTGVGDEQFF
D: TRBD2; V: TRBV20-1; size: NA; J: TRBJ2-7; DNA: TGCAGTGCCCTGATTGGGGCGCGGGAGAGCCACGAGCAGTACTTC; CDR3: CSALIGARESHEQYF
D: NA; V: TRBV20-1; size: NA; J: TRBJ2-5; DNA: TGCAGTGCTAGAGGAGGTGTGGAAGAGACCCAGTACTTC; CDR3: CSARGGVEETQYF
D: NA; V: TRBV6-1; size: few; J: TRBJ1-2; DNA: TGTGCCAGCTACGCCGAAAGAGACTATGGCTACACCTTC; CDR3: CASYAERDYGYTF
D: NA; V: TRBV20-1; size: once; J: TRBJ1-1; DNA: TGCAGTGCTAGACGGGCGGGCACTGAAGCTTTCTTT; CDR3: CSARRAGTEAFF
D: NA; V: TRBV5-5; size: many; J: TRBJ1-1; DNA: TGTGCCAGCAGCTTGGACTATCTTCCGAACACTGAAGCTTTCTTT; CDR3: CASSLDYLPNTEAFF
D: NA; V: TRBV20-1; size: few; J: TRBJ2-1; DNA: TGCAGTGCCGAGGGGAAACTCGCCTACAATGAGCAGTTCTTC; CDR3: CSAEGKLAYNEQFF
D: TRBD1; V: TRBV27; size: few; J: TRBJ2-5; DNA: TGTGCCAGCAGGACCTACCTGACAGGGGGTTCAGAGACCCAGTACTTC; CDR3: CASRTYLTGGSETQYF
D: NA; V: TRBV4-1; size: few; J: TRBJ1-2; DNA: TGCGCCAGCAGCCAAGTAACCGGGGGCGGCTATGGCTACACCTTC; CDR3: CASSQVTGGGYGYTF
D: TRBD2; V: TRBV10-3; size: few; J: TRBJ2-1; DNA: TGTGCCATCAGTAAGCTGGGAGCGGGAGATTATAATGAGCAGTTCTTC; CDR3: CAISKLGAGDYNEQFF
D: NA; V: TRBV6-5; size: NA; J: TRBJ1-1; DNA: TGTGCCAGCAGTTACGACTCCCCGGGGGCTGAAGCTTTCTTT; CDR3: CASSYDSPGAEAFF
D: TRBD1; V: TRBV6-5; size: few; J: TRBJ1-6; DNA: TGTGCCAGCAGTAACCGACAGGGGATTAATTCACCCCTCCACTTT; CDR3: CASSNRQGINSPLHF
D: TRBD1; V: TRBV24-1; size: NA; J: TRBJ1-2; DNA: TGTGCCAGCTCTGAGGGGGCGCGATATGGCTACACCTTC; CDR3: CASSEGARYGYTF
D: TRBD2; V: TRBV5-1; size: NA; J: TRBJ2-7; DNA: TGCGCCAGCAGCTTGCTTGGCGGGGGGTTCTACGAGCAGTACTTC; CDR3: CASSLLGGGFYEQYF
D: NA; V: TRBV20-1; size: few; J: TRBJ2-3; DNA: TGCAGTGCTAGAGTTCCATTTCGGACAGTCGCAGATACGCAGTATTTT; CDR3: CSARVPFRTVADTQYF
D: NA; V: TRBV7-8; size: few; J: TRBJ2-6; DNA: TGTGCCAGCAGCCAGATCGGTAGCTCTGGGGCCAACGTCCTGACTTTC; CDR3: CASSQIGSSGANVLTF
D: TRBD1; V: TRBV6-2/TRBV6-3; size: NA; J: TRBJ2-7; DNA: TGTGCCAGCAGACCTGACAGGGTCGAGCAGTACTTC; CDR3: CASRPDRVEQYF
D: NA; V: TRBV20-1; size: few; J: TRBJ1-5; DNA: TGCAGTGCTAGAGCTACCCAACGGAGGCCCCAGCATTTT; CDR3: CSARATQRRPQHF
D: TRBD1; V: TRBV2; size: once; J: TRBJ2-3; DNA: TGTGCCAGCAGGTTGACAGGGGTGGGCACAGATACGCAGTATTTT; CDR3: CASRLTGVGTDTQYF
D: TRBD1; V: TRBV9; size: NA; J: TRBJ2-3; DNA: TGTGCCAGCAGCCCAGGACAGGCGACAGATACGCAGTATTTT; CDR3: CASSPGQATDTQYF
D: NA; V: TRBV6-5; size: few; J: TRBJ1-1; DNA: TGTGCCAGCAGTTACTCGAATCAGAGGACTGAAGCTTTCTTT; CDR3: CASSYSNQRTEAFF
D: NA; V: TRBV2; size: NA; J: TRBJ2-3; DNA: TGTGCCAGCAGCCCAGGGACGAGGGGAGATACGCAGTATTTT; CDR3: CASSPGTRGDTQYF
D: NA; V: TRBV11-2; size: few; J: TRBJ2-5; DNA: TGTGCCAGCAGCTTAGATATTCTCGGGGGGACCCAGTACTTC; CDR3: CASSLDILGGTQYF
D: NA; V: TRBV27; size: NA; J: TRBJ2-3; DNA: TGTGCCAGCAGTTTAGGGACAACCCCCACGAGCACAGATACGCAGTATTTT; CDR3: CASSLGTTPTSTDTQYF
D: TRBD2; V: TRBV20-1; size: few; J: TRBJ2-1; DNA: TGCAGTGCCGCAAGCGGGAGGGCCGGTAATGAGCAGTTCTTC; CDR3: CSAASGRAGNEQFF
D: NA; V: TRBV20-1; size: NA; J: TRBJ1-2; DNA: TGCAGTGCTAGACCGGTCCTTAAAAGAGATGGCTACACCTTC; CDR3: CSARPVLKRDGYTF
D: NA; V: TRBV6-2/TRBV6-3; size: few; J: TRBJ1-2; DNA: TGTGCCAGCAGTTACCCATTGGGCGGCTACACCTTC; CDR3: CASSYPLGGYTF
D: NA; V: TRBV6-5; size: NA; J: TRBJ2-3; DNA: TGTGCCAGCAGTTACAGGACTGGAAACACAGATACGCAGTATTTT; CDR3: CASSYRTGNTDTQYF
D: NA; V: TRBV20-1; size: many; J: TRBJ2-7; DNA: TGCAGTGCTAGAGAAGGGGTCCACTTATCCTACGAGCAGTACTTC; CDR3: CSAREGVHLSYEQYF
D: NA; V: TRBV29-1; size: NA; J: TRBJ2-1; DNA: TGCAGCGTCGGACTCAGGGGTTCCTACAATGAGCAGTTCTTC; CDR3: CSVGLRGSYNEQFF
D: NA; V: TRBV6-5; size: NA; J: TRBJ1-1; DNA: TGTGCCAGCAGTAACAGGGTTATGGATTTCTTT; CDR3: CASSNRVMDFF
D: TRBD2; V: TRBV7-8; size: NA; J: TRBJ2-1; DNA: TGTGCCAGCAGCTCAGACTTTAGCGGGACACGATCCTACAATGAGCAGTTCTTC; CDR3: CASSSDFSGTRSYNEQFF
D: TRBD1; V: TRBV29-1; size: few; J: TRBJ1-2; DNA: TGCAGCGTTGAACCAGGGGGCGATTGGGATGGCTACACCTTC; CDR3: CSVEPGGDWDGYTF
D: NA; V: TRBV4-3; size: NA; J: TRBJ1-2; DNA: TGCGCCAGCAGCCAAGATTCCCCTCACTATGGCTACACCTTC; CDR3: CASSQDSPHYGYTF
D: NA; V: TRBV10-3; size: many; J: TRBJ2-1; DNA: TGTGCCATCAGTGACAGCAATGAGCAGTTCTTC; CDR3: CAISDSNEQFF
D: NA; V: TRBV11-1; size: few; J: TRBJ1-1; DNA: TGTGCCAGCAGCTTTGCGGACAAAGCCACTGAAGCTTTCTTT; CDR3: CASSFADKATEAFF
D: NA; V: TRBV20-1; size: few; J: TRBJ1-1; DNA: TGCAGTGCCCTACCGCGGGACAACCTAAGTTGGGCTTTCTTT; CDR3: CSALPRDNLSWAFF
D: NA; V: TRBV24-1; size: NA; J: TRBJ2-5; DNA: TGTGCCACCAGTGAGCGCGGGACAGAACAGTACTTC; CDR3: CATSERGTEQYF
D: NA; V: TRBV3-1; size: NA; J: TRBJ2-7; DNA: TGTGCCAGCAGCCAAGATCGGGTGATCTACGAGCAGTACTTC; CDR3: CASSQDRVIYEQYF